This T cell receptor beta chain was obtained from a study of metastatic and nonmetastatic thyroid tumors. As for the study in general: Across peripheral blood and tumor or nodule tissue samples taken from malignant and benign thyroid patients, the repertoires were compared with one another. Study-level results: Reports indicated that malignant thyroid tumors showed significantly higher TCR beta diversity than benign nodules did, in blood and tumor.

Remarks on this clone: Its target is unknown.

Each patient went into thyroid surgery without having received any treatment. Under the authors' procedure: In papillary thyroid cancer, a distant-metastasis classifier was built using CDR3 differences across clinicopathological groups. TCRdb ran MiXCR on the PCR reads. These V and J calls originate from TCRdb's pipeline instead of the authors' own analysis. The sample holds roughly 4,900 clones, approximately 28% seen once. In germline, CDR1 is SGHRS, CDR2 YFSETQ. The trim removed 0 bases at V and 4 bases at J, leaving 8 bases unmatched. The CDR3 spans 17 residues. The chain couples TRBV5-1 to TRBJ2-1; TRBD2 matches at 9 bases. This TCR was recovered from a female donor with papillary thyroid cancer or a benign thyroid nodule (not recorded which). Some clones in this sample may be carry-over from other donors' samples. Sequencing was performed on adjacent normal tissue. The CDR3 is CASSLGLAGFLYNEQFF. The CDR3 bases are TGCGCCAGCAGCTTGGGGCTAGCGGGATTCTTATACAATGAGCAGTTCTTC.